This TCR beta chain derives from a study of blood T cell repertoires in COVID-19. Turning to the study itself: Samples of COVID-19 (acute and convalescent) were obtained from the United States, Italy and Spain. In each case, the material was cDNA or gDNA derived from T cells, B-cell-depleted T cells, or PBMCs.

This clone was counted between two and nine times. Per the authors' pipeline: Reference gene primer amplification yielded estimated nucleated cell counts. Generated by immunoSEQ multiplex PCR, the TCRdb table keeps only in-frame clones and is missing some. V, J and clone size were drawn from that table, and D and trimming were deduced from the DNA. The repertoire consists of around 82,000 clones, with 89% occurring once and the leading ten covering around 12%. The CDR3 totals 15 residues. The V gene's germline CDR1 is SGHRS and CDR2 YFSETQ. The germline V and J ends were trimmed by 4 bases and 0 bases, with 11 bases remaining between them.

Sequencing used peripheral blood. The origin of this receptor is a man in his 70s with active or convalescent COVID-19. The chain is built from TRBV5-1 and TRBJ1-3; a possible D gene is TRBD1 (6 bases). CDR3 region: CASSEQGRSGNTIYF. The CDR3 bases are TGCGCCAGCAGCGAACAGGGTCGCTCTGGAAACACCATATATTTT.